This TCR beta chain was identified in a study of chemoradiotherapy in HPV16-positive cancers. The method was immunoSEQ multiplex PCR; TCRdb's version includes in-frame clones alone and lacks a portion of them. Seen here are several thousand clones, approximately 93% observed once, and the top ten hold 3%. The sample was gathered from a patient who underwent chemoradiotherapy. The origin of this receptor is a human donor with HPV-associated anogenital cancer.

The CDR3 nucleotides are TGTGCCAGCTGGCACCGGGACAGCGACCAGCTACTCCACTTT. Translating gives CASWHRDSDQLLHF. The gene calls are TRBV21-1 and TRBJ1-6; TRBD1, the table's D call, was not compared with the DNA. TRBV21-1 is recorded as a pseudogene. This CDR3 has 14 amino acids.